These 10 T cell receptor beta chains share one sample of origin, sequenced in a study of blood T cell repertoires in COVID-19. The repertoire was sequenced with immunoSEQ multiplex PCR; TCRdb's copy has only in-frame clones and lacks some. The sample comprises nearly 200,000 clones, about 90% of which are singletons, and roughly 8.8% rests with the top ten. Sequenced sample: PBMCs or T cells enriched from blood (not recorded which). The source is a woman in her late teens or twenties who had recovered from COVID-19.

Concerning this clone itself: This sample also contains other DNA sequences that code for the same CDR3. The gene calls are TRBV12-3 or TRBV12-4 and TRBJ1-2; tentatively, D is TRBD1 (6 bases). CDR3 length: 13 amino acids. The V and J ends lost 3 bases and 5 bases respectively, with 10 bases between them. The CDR3 loop reads CASSFTGNYGYTF. In nucleotides, the CDR3 is TGTGCCAGCAGTTTTACAGGGAATTATGGCTACACCTTC.

The gene calls are TRBV11-2 and TRBJ1-3; D is unresolved. Trimming took 5 bases from V and 0 from J, leaving 17 bases between them. The CDR3 totals 17 residues. Germline CDR1 is SGHAT and CDR2 is FQNNGV. The CDR3 region has the DNA TGTGCCAGCAGCCCGGTCCCCTTGATGTACTCTGGAAACACCATATATTTT. Translated: CASSPVPLMYSGNTIYF.

Here the CDR3 reads CSVGQGRGETQYF. As DNA, the CDR3 is TGCAGCGTTGGGCAGGGGAGAGGAGAGACCCAGTACTTC. The chain links TRBV29-1 to TRBJ2-5, with D maybe TRBD1 (6 bases). The CDR3 has 13 residues. V lost 4 bases and J lost 4, with 13 bases in between. The V gene's germline CDR1 is SQVTM and CDR2 ANQGSEA.

The chain couples TRBV7-8 to TRBJ2-7; no clear D. The V gene lost 1 base and the J gene lost 3 bases, with 7 bases spanning the gap. This CDR3 is built from 13 residues. Germline V gene data show CDR1 as SGHVS and CDR2 as FQNEAQ. CDR3 sequence (DNA): TGTGCCAGCAGCTTAGGGTACAACTACGAGCAGTACTTC. It is translated as CASSLGYNYEQYF.

V is TRBV4-2 and J is TRBJ2-2; 11 positions match TRBD2. V lost 0 bases, J lost 6 bases, and 0 bases stayed unmatched. This CDR3 spans 15 amino acids. Germline loops: CDR1 LGHNA, CDR2 YNFKEQ. The CDR3 loop is CASSQDSGGAGELFF. The DNA for the CDR3 is TGTGCCAGCAGCCAAGATAGCGGGGGGGCCGGGGAGCTGTTTTTT.

The rearrangement links TRBV25-1 to TRBJ1-6; the D gene is possibly TRBD1 (6 bases). This CDR3 is built from 11 residues. Germline V lookup: CDR1 MGHDK, CDR2 SYGVNS. The ends were cut back, 4 bases at V and 16 bases at J, with 11 bases in the middle. The DNA of the CDR3 is TGTGCCAGCAGTGTCCGGGACAATCTCCACTTT. It codes for CASSVRDNLHF.

The chain carries TRBV6-5 and TRBJ2-7, with a tentative D call TRBD2 (6 bases). CDR1 and CDR2 (germline): MNHEY, SVGAGI. V lost 8 bases and J 6 bases, leaving 11 bases between the germline ends. The CDR3 spans 11 residues. The CDR3 sequence is CASLGGTEQYF. CDR3 bases: TGTGCCAGCCTGGGCGGGACCGAGCAGTACTTC.

The chain couples TRBV6-2 or TRBV6-3 to TRBJ1-5; weak D call: TRBD1 (5 bases). Trimming removed 5 bases at V and 3 bases at J, with 14 bases between. Germline V gene data show CDR1 as MNHEY and CDR2 as SVGEGT. The CDR3 consists of 15 residues. The CDR3: CASSPPDRNNQPQHF. The CDR3 nucleotides read TGTGCCAGCAGTCCACCCGACAGAAACAATCAGCCCCAGCATTTT.

The V gene is TRBV28, the J gene TRBJ2-3; TRBD2 matches 8 bases. V shed 5 bases and J 6 bases; nucleotides not matched to a gene: 4. There are 13 residues in the CDR3. CDR1 is MDHEN and CDR2 is SYDVKM in the germline V gene. The CDR3 sequence: CASSSGGSDTQYF. The CDR3 DNA follows: TGTGCCAGCAGTAGCGGGGGCTCCGATACGCAGTATTTT. The full variable domain, with the rest looked up from reference TRBV28 and TRBJ2-3, is DVKVTQSSRYLVKRTGEKVFLECVQDMDHENMFWYRQDPGLGLRLIYFSYDVKMKEKGDIPEGYSVSREKKERFSLILESASTNQTSMYLCASSSGGSDTQYFGPGTRLTVL.

The chain uses TRBV11-1 and TRBJ1-3, with D maybe TRBD1 (5 bases). The CDR3 runs to 15 residues. CDR1 is SGHAT, CDR2 FQDESV, per germline (reference sequence). The germline V and J ends were trimmed by 5 bases and 0 bases, with 11 bases remaining between them. The CDR3 DNA reads TGTGCCAGCAGCCGCGGACACTTCTCTGGAAACACCATATATTTT. Amino acids: CASSRGHFSGNTIYF. Full variable domain (missing parts from reference TRBV11-1 and TRBJ1-3): EAEVAQSPRYKITEKSQAVAFWCDPISGHATLYWYRQILGQGPELLVQFQDESVVDDSQLPKDRFSAERLKGVDSTLKIQPAELGDSAMYLCASSRGHFSGNTIYFGEGSWLTVV.